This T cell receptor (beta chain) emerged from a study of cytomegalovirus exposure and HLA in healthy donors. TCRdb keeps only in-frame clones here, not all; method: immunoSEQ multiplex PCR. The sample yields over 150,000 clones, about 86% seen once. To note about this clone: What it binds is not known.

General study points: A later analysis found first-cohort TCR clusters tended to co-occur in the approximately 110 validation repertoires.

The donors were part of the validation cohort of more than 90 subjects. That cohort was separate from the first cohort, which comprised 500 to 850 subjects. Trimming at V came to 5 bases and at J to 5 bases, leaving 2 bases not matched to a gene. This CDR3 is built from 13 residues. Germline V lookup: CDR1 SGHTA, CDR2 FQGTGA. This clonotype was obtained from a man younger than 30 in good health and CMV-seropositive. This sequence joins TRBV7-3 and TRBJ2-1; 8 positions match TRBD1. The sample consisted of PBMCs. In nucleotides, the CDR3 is TGTGCCAGCAGCGCGGACAGGGACAATGAGCAGTTCTTC. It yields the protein CASSADRDNEQFF.